Sequencing of this T cell receptor (beta chain) was carried out in a study of T cell responses to AZD1222 COVID-19 vaccine (dated by TCRdb to the early 2020s). Regarding the study in general: AZD1222 recipients given second doses at about 4 weeks or at about 12 weeks were pooled, since spike-specific TCR depth and breadth were not found to differ between the two schedules. TCR sequencing was performed for roughly 250 trial participants, of whom 200 to 210 were given two doses of AZD1222 and around 26 were given two doses of MenACWY control vaccine. Trial participants were enrolled by age into 18-55, 56-69 and 70-plus year subgroups, with roughly 150, 30 and 60 TCR-sequenced participants respectively.

Results the study describes overall, beyond this receptor: Participants were mostly white British and included more females than males, and it was suggested by the authors that clonal diversity may have been underestimated. Nearly half of unique spike-specific TCRs reportedly recognized epitopes outside regions mutated in the B.1.351 and B.1.1.7 variants. Spike-specific TCR breadth and depth rose significantly after two AZD1222 doses compared with day 0 and with MenACWY recipients. Because no day 14 peak-response samples were available, the repertoires could be characterized only after the peak T cell response. The whole spike protein was spanned by vaccine-associated CD4 TCRs, and dominant responses were seen in regions 160-218 and 743-854. In the small 56-69-year group, the increase in depth fell short of significance, most likely because of low power. Conclusions about previously exposed vaccinees are limited, since just 5 or 6 AZD1222 recipients were seropositive for SARS-CoV-2 at baseline.

Trimming costs V 6 bases and J 2 bases, and their ends lie 13 bases apart. The CDR3 measures 14 amino acids from cysteine to phenylalanine. The retained sequence is limited to the CDR3, 42 bases, with the frame set at the first base. Via the germline V gene, CDR1 is MNHEY and CDR2 SVGAGI. Concerning this clone: Its antigen specificity is not known. No much larger clonotype is one base removed from it; base qualities were not supplied.

What this sample's time point label stands for: baseline before first vaccination. The vaccinee samples were drawn from two UK trials, COV001 and COV002, one of which was a single-blind randomized controlled phase 2/3 trial testing AZD1222 (ChAdOx1 nCoV-19) in healthy adults. For TCRbeta chain sequencing, PBMC samples were collected from trial participants at day 0 and at day 28 after the second dose. The CDR3 regions of human TCRbeta chains were subjected to immunosequencing. The source study handled its data this way. Repertoire TCRs were checked for matches against a reference library of SARS-CoV-2-specific TCRs that had been generated using the MIRA antigen-specificity platform. Breadth was defined as the fraction of unique TCRs that were SARS-CoV-2-associated, and depth was defined as the fraction of total T cells that were SARS-CoV-2-associated. Using the MIRA data, each spike-specific TCR was mapped to the spike region that the TCR reacts to and placed in a CD4 or CD8 class. Log10-transformed breadth and depth values were compared by one-way ANOVA with Sidak's multiple comparisons tests. Drawn from immuneACCESS, this table holds only the in-frame rearrangements with V and J called that TCRdb kept. Clones are partly lost; checked studies trace under half to an unresolved V gene and leave the rest unexplained. Clone size and V and J calls were adopted from that table, with D and trimming inferred from the DNA. Counted in this sample were roughly 120,000 clones; 81% of them appeared once. Around 4.6% of the sample comes from the top ten.

The V and J genes are TRBV6-5 and TRBJ1-1; perhaps TRBD1 is the D gene, with 5 bases matching. The sample consisted of peripheral blood, taken on day 0 of AZD1222 vaccination. This receptor was obtained from an adult in good health. The DNA sequence is TGTGCCAGCAGAGCCGGGACCGATAACACTGAAGCTTTCTTT. This codes for CASRAGTDNTEAFF.